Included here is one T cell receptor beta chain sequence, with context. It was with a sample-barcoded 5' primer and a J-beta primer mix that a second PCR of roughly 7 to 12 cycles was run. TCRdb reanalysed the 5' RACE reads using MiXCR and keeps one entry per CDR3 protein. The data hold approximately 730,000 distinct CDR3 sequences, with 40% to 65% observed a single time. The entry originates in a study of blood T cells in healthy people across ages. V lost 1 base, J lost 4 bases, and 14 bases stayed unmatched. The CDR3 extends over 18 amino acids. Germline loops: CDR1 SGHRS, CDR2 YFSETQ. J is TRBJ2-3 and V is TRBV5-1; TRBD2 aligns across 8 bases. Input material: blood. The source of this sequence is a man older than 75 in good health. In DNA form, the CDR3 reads TGCGCCAGCAGCTTGTTCCCGTCGGGACTAGTCCCAGCAGATACGCAGTATTTT. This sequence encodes CASSLFPSGLVPADTQYF.